Listed here are 22 T cell receptor beta chains from one sample, sequenced in a study of CD8 T cells in ankylosing spondylitis. TCRdb reanalysed the 5' RACE reads using MiXCR and keeps one entry per CDR3 protein. The sample has more than 100,000 distinct CDR3 sequences, 11% seen once. The sample comprised blood, either unsorted or a sorted T cell fraction (not recorded which). These TCRs come from a female donor with ankylosing spondylitis or in good health (not recorded which).

This clonotype was detected many times. The chain employs TRBV5-1 and TRBJ1-1; 7 bases align to TRBD1. The CDR3 consists of 14 residues. The ends lost 5 bases at V and 1 base at J; junction bases unmatched: 5. Germline values: CDR1 SGHRS, CDR2 YFSETQ. The CDR3 reads CASREGQTNTEAFF. CDR3 nucleotide sequence: TGCGCCAGCAGGGAGGGACAGACGAACACTGAAGCTTTCTTT.

This clonotype was seen at least ten times. The V gene is TRBV20-1, the J gene TRBJ1-5; 9 positions agree with TRBD1. Germline V gives CDR1 DFQATT, CDR2 SNEGSKA (reference sequence). The junction had 11 bases not matched to a gene; V was cut back by 6 bases and J by 5 bases. The CDR3 totals 15 residues. The CDR3 is CSAGQGRGLDQPQHF. The CDR3 DNA reads as TGCAGTGCCGGACAGGGGAGAGGACTGGATCAGCCCCAGCATTTT.

This clonotype has at least ten counts. This chain joins TRBV7-9 and TRBJ1-1; D gene unclear. Germline CDR1 is SEHNR and CDR2 is FQNEAQ (reference sequence). V lost 1 base, J lost 0 bases, and 9 bases lay in between. This CDR3 spans 15 amino acids. The CDR3 bases are TGTGCCAGCAGCTTAGATGTGGGTATGAACACTGAAGCTTTCTTT. This sequence encodes CASSLDVGMNTEAFF.

This clonotype was detected ten times or more. The chain uses TRBV20-1 and TRBJ1-6; D is perhaps TRBD1 (6 bases). The V and J ends lost 0 bases and 9 bases respectively, with 9 bases between them. The germline V gene encodes CDR1 DFQATT and CDR2 SNEGSKA (reference sequence). This CDR3 has 13 residues. CDR3 nucleotides: TGCAGTGCTAGAGATACGGGGGCTTCACCCCTCCACTTT. Translated: CSARDTGASPLHF.

This clonotype was recorded many times. This rearrangement joins TRBV12-3 or TRBV12-4 to TRBJ2-7; 8 bases line up with TRBD1. This CDR3 comprises 13 residues. With V trimmed by 5 bases and J by 2 bases, 2 bases remained unmatched. The CDR3 is CASSMTGAYEQYF. CDR3 in DNA: TGTGCCAGCAGTATGACAGGGGCCTACGAGCAGTACTTC.

This clonotype came up many times. The chain combines TRBV28 with TRBJ2-7, with TRBD1 matching 10 bases. CDR1 is MDHEN, CDR2 SYDVKM, per germline. The CDR3 length is 14 residues. V lost 10 bases and J lost 7; bases outside the gene matches: 13. The CDR3 loop is CATKAGQGGGEQYF. The CDR3 coding sequence is TGTGCCACCAAAGCAGGACAGGGGGGTGGGGAGCAGTACTTC.

The chain couples TRBV7-6 to TRBJ2-3; 10 bases fit TRBD1. CDR3 length: 15 residues. The germline V gene has CDR1 SGHVS and CDR2 FNYEAQ. With V trimmed by 3 bases and J by 1 base, 1 base remained unmatched. CDR3 amino acids: CASSFGQGGTDTQYF. The CDR3 DNA reads as TGTGCCAGCAGCTTCGGACAGGGGGGCACAGATACGCAGTATTTT.

This clonotype has ten or more counts. J is TRBJ1-5 and V is TRBV5-1; D remains ambiguous. Germline values: CDR1 SGHRS, CDR2 YFSETQ. The CDR3 loop spans 15 amino acids. The ends were cut back, 5 bases at V and 3 bases at J, with 15 bases in the middle. The CDR3 DNA is TGCGCCAGCAGAGACGGCCCTGAACTCAATCAGCCCCAGCATTTT. Its protein is CASRDGPELNQPQHF.

J is TRBJ1-5 and V is TRBV20-1; 7 bases line up with TRBD1. Germline assignment: CDR1 DFQATT and CDR2 SNEGSKA (reference sequence). The CDR3 runs to 16 residues. The V gene end was trimmed by 3 bases and the J gene end by 3 bases; junction bases not matched to a gene: 11. DNA of the CDR3: TGCAGTGCTAGGCCGACGACGGGACAGCCCAATCAGCCCCAGCATTTT. Its protein is CSARPTTGQPNQPQHF.

The sample holds many counts of this clonotype. The chain couples TRBV15 to TRBJ1-5; D uncertain. The CDR3 runs 17 residues. The V end was cut by 5 bases, the J end by 0 bases, with 17 bases between. Germline V CDR1 and CDR2: LNHNV, YYDKDF (reference sequence). In nucleotides, the CDR3 is TGTGCCACCAGCCCCCGAGCGGAACAGAATAGCAATCAGCCCCAGCATTTT. This codes for CATSPRAEQNSNQPQHF.

This clonotype was recorded many times. The J gene is TRBJ2-7, the V gene TRBV12-3 or TRBV12-4; 8 nucleotides match TRBD2. This CDR3 has 17 residues. The ends lost 2 bases at V and 3 bases at J; junction bases unmatched: 12. CDR3 amino acids: CASSLPGGSGTLYEQYF. The CDR3 bases are TGTGCCAGCAGTTTACCGGGGGGGTCCGGGACCCTCTACGAGCAGTACTTC.

The gene calls are TRBV5-5 and TRBJ2-5; TRBD1 matches at 7 bases. The junction had 10 bases not matched to a gene; V was cut back by 3 bases and J by 5 bases. The CDR3 consists of 15 residues. CDR1 is SGHKS and CDR2 is YYEKEE in the germline V gene (reference sequence). CDR3 nucleotides: TGTGCCAGCAGCTATCGCGGACAGGACGCGGAGACCCAGTACTTC. It codes for CASSYRGQDAETQYF.

This clonotype was seen repeatedly, ten times or more. V is TRBV29-1 and J is TRBJ2-1; 7 positions match TRBD1. This CDR3 has 13 amino acids. Germline V lookup: CDR1 SQVTM, CDR2 ANQGSEA. The V and J ends lost 7 bases and 12 bases, in that order; junction bases with no gene match: 15. The CDR3 sequence: CSAPGQSSLGQFF. Written as DNA, the CDR3 is TGCAGCGCTCCGGGACAGTCGTCTCTCGGGCAGTTCTTC.

This clonotype appeared many times. The CDR3 loop reads CASSLRPRASTDTQYF. CDR3 sequence (DNA): TGTGCCAGCAGCCTCCGCCCCCGGGCTAGCACAGATACGCAGTATTTT. The chain has TRBV9 and TRBJ2-3; D uncertain. Germline CDR1 reads SGDLS; CDR2 reads YYNGEE. V lost 4 bases and J 0 bases, leaving 15 bases between the germline ends. This CDR3 contains 16 residues.

This clonotype was seen more than once but under ten times. The rearrangement joins TRBV5-5 to TRBJ1-1; D call uncertain. Germline V CDR1 and CDR2: SGHKS, YYEKEE (reference sequence). The germline V and J ends were trimmed by 1 base and 1 base, with 5 bases remaining between them. This CDR3 has 13 amino acids. The CDR3 reads CASSLRTNTEAFF. The CDR3 DNA sequence: TGTGCCAGCAGCTTGCGAACGAACACTGAAGCTTTCTTT.

This clonotype was seen repeatedly, ten times or more. The rearrangement joins TRBV11-3 to TRBJ2-5; D is ambiguous. CDR3 length: 13 amino acids. V was cut by 4 bases and J by 7 bases, with 13 bases left in between. Germline-derived CDR1 and CDR2 are SGHNT and YENEEA. The DNA of the CDR3 is TGTGCCAGCAGCTCTGGTCCACGAGGGACCCAGTACTTC. Translated: CASSSGPRGTQYF.

This clonotype was detected many times. J is TRBJ1-1 and V is TRBV6-1; a weak D match, TRBD1 (6 bases). Trimming stripped 6 bases from V and 2 bases from J, with 13 bases between. The CDR3 contains 14 residues. From germline, CDR1 is MNHNS and CDR2 SASEGT. Written as DNA, the CDR3 is TGTGCCAGCAGCTTCGGGACACCTAACACTGAAGCTTTCTTT. It yields the protein CASSFGTPNTEAFF.

This clonotype was observed at least ten times. This sequence joins TRBV14 and TRBJ2-7; 7 positions agree with TRBD1. The germline V gene has CDR1 SGHDN and CDR2 FVKESK. V lost 4 bases and J lost 6; bases outside the gene matches: 6. The CDR3 runs 13 residues. This CDR3 reads CASSPGQVLEQYF. CDR3 nucleotide sequence: TGTGCCAGCAGCCCAGGACAGGTCCTCGAGCAGTACTTC.

This clonotype was counted ten times or more. J is TRBJ1-2 and V is TRBV7-9; D ambiguous. CDR1 SEHNR and CDR2 FQNEAQ come from the germline V gene (reference sequence). V lost 3 bases to trimming and J lost 4 bases, with 9 bases between them. The CDR3 runs to 13 residues. The DNA of the CDR3 is TGTGCCAGCAGCTTTGGGGAAAGCTATGGCTACACCTTC. It is translated as CASSFGESYGYTF.

The sample holds many counts of this clonotype. The chain carries TRBV5-1 and TRBJ2-1; 7 nucleotides match TRBD2. Germline CDR1 SGHRS, CDR2 YFSETQ. J was trimmed by 0 bases and V by 4 bases; bases with no gene match: 13. CDR3 size: 18 residues. DNA of the CDR3: TGCGCCAGCAGCCCGACGGTAATAGGGGAGGGCTCCTACAATGAGCAGTTCTTC. This encodes CASSPTVIGEGSYNEQFF. Supplemented by reference TRBV5-1 and TRBJ2-1, the full variable domain reads KAGVTQTPRYLIKTRGQQVTLSCSPISGHRSVSWYQQTPGQGLQFLFEYFSETQRNKGNFPGRFSGRQFSNSRSEMNVSTLELGDSALYLCASSPTVIGEGSYNEQFFGPGTRLTVL.

This clonotype was seen at least ten times. The chain links TRBV30 to TRBJ1-2; D might be TRBD1 (6 bases). Germline loops: CDR1 GTSNPN, CDR2 SVGIG (reference sequence). V was pared by 6 bases and J by 2 bases, with 10 bases between. The CDR3 consists of 12 residues. The CDR3 sequence: CACDRLNYGYTF. The CDR3 bases are TGTGCCTGTGACAGGTTAAACTATGGCTACACCTTC.

There are many counts of this clonotype. This rearrangement joins TRBV7-9 to TRBJ2-1; D gene uncertain. The V gene's germline CDR1 is SEHNR and CDR2 FQNEAQ (reference sequence). The CDR3 runs 16 residues. Trimming left V 0 bases short and J 0 bases short, with 9 bases between. The CDR3 loop reads CASSLAQADSYNEQFF. DNA of the CDR3: TGTGCCAGCAGCTTAGCCCAGGCTGACTCCTACAATGAGCAGTTCTTC.